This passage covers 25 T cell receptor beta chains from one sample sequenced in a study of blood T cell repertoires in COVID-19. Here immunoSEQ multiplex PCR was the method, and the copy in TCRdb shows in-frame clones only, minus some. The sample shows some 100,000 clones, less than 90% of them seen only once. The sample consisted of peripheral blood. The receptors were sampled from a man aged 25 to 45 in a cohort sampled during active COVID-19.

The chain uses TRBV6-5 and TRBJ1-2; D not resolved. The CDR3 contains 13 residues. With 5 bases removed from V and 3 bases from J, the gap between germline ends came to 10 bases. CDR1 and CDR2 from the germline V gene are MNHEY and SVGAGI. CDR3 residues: CASSRQAHYGYTF. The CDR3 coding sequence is TGTGCCAGCAGTCGTCAGGCTCACTATGGCTACACCTTC.

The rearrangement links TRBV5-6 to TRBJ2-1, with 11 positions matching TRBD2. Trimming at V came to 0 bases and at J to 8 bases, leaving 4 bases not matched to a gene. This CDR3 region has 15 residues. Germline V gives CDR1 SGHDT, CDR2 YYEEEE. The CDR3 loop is CASSLVLAGADEQFF. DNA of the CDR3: TGTGCCAGCAGCTTGGTACTAGCGGGGGCCGATGAGCAGTTCTTC.

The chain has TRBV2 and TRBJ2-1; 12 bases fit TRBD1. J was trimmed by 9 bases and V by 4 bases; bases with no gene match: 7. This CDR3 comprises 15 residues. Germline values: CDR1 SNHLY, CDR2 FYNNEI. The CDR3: CASSGDRGRIGEQFF. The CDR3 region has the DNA TGTGCCAGCAGTGGGGACAGGGGGCGCATAGGTGAGCAGTTCTTC. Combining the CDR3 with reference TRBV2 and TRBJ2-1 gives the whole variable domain EPEVTQTPSHQVTQMGQEVILRCVPISNHLYFYWYRQILGQKVEFLVSFYNNEISEKSEIFDDQFSVERPDGSNFTLKIRSTKLEDSAMYFCASSGDRGRIGEQFFGPGTRLTVL.

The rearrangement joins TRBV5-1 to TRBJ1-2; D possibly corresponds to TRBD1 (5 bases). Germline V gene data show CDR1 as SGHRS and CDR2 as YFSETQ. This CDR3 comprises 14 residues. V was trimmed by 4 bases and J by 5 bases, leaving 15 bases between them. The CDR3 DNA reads TGCGCCAGCAGCGCTGAATGGGGGGGATATGGCTACACCTTC. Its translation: CASSAEWGGYGYTF.

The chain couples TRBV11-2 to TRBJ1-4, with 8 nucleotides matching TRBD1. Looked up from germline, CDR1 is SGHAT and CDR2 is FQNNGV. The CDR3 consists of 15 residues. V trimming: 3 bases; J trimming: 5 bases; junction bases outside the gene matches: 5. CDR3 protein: CASSFDRGWNEKLFF. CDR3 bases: TGTGCCAGCAGCTTCGACAGGGGATGGAATGAAAAACTGTTTTTT.

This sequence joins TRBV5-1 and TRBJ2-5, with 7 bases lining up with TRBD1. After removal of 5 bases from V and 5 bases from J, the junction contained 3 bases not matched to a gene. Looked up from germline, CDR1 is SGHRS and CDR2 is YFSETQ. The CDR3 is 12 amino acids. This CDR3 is CASRGGGETQYF. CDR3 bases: TGCGCCAGCAGAGGGGGCGGGGAGACCCAGTACTTC.

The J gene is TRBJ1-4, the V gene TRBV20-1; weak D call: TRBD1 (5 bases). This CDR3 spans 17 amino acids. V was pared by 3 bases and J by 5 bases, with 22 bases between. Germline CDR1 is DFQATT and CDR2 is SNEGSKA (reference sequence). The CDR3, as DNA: TGCAGTGCTAGTCCATCTGGCTTCAGGGTCCCGAATGAAAAACTGTTTTTT. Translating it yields CSASPSGFRVPNEKLFF.

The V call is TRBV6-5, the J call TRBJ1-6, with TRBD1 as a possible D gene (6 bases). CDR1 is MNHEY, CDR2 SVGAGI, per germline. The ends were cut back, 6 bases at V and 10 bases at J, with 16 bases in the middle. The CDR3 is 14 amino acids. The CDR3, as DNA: TGTGCCAGCAGCGAGACAGGAGTCGGATCACCCCTCCACTTT. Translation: CASSETGVGSPLHF.

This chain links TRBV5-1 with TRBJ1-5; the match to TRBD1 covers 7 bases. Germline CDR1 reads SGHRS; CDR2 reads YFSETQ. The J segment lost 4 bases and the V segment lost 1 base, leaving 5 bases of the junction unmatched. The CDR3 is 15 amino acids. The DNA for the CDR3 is TGCGCCAGCAGCTTGACAGGGGATAAGAATCAGCCCCAGCATTTT. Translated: CASSLTGDKNQPQHF. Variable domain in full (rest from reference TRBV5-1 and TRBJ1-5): KAGVTQTPRYLIKTRGQQVTLSCSPISGHRSVSWYQQTPGQGLQFLFEYFSETQRNKGNFPGRFSGRQFSNSRSEMNVSTLELGDSALYLCASSLTGDKNQPQHFGDGTRLSIL.

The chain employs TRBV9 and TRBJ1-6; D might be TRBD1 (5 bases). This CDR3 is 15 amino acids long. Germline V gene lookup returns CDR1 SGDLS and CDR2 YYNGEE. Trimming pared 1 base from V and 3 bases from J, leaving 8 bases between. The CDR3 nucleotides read TGTGCCAGCAGCGTATGGGGGGGCTATAATTCACCCCTCCACTTT. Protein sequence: CASSVWGGYNSPLHF.

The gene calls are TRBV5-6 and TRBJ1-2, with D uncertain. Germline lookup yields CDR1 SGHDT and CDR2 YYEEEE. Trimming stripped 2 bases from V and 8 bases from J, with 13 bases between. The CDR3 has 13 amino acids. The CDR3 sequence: CASSLGASPGYTF. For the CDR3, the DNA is TGTGCCAGCAGCTTAGGAGCGTCCCCCGGCTACACCTTC. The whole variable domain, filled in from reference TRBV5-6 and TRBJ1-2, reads DAGVTQSPTHLIKTRGQQVTLRCSPKSGHDTVSWYQQALGQGPQFIFQYYEEEERQRGNFPDRFSGHQFPNYSSELNVNALLLGDSALYLCASSLGASPGYTFGSGTRLTVV.

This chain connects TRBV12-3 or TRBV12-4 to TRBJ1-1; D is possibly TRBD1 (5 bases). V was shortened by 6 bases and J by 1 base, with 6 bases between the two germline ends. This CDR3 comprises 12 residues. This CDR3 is CASRGGNTEAFF. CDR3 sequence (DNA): TGTGCCAGCAGGGGGGGGAACACTGAAGCTTTCTTT.

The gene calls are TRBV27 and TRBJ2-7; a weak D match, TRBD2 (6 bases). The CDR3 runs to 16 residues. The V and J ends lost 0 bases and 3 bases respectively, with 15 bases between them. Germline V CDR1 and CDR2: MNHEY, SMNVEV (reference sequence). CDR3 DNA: TGTGCCAGCAGTTTATCTTTCTGGGGGGTTGGCTACGAGCAGTACTTC. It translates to CASSLSFWGVGYEQYF.

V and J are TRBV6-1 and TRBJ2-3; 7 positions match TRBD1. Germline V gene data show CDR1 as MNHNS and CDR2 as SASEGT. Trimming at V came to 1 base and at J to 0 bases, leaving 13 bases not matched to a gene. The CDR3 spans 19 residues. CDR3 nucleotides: TGTGCCAGCAGTGAAGATAAGGGTATGGCAGGGGGTAGCACAGATACGCAGTATTTT. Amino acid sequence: CASSEDKGMAGGSTDTQYF.

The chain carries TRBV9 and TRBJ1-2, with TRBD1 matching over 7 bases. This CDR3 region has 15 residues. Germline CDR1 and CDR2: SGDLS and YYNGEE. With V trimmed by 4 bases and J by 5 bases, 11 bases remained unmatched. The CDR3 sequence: CASSIHRGGGYGYTF. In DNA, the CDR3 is TGTGCCAGCAGCATCCACAGGGGAGGCGGTTATGGCTACACCTTC.

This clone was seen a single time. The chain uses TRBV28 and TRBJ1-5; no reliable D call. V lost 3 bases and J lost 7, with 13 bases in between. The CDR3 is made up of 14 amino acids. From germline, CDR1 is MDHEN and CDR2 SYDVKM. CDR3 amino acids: CASSLEAARQPQHF. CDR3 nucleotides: TGTGCCAGCAGTTTGGAAGCAGCGAGGCAGCCCCAGCATTTT.

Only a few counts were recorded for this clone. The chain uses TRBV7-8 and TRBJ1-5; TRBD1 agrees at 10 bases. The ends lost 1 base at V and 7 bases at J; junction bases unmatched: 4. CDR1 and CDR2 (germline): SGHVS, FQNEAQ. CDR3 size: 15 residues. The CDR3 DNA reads TGTGCCAGCAGCTTAGGACAGGGGGCACGGCAGCCCCAGCATTTT. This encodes CASSLGQGARQPQHF.

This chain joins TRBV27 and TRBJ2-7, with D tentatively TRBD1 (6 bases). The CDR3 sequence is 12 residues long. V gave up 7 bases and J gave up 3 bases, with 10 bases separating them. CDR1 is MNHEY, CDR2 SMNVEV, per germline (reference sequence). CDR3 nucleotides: TGTGCCAGCAAAAGGACAGACTACGAGCAGTACTTC. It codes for CASKRTDYEQYF.

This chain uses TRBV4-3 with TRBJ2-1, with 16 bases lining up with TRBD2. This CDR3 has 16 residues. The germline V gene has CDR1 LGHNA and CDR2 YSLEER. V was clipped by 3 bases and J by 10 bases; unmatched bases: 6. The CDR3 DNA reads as TGCGCCAGCAGCCAGGGGACTAGCGGGGGGGCCAAGGAGCAGTTCTTC. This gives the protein CASSQGTSGGAKEQFF.

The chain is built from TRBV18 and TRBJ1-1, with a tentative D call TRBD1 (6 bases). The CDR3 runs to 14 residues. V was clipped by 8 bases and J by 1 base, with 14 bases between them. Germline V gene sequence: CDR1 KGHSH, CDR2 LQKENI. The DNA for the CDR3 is TGTGCCAGCGCATGGGACAACACGAACACTGAAGCTTTCTTT. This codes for CASAWDNTNTEAFF.

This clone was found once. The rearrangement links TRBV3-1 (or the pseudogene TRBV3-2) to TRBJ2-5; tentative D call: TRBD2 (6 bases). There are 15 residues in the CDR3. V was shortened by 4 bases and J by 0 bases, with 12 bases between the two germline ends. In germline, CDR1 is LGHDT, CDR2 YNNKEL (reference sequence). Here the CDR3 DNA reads TGTGCCAGCAGCCTGGGACTCGCGCACCAAGAGACCCAGTACTTC. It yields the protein CASSLGLAHQETQYF.

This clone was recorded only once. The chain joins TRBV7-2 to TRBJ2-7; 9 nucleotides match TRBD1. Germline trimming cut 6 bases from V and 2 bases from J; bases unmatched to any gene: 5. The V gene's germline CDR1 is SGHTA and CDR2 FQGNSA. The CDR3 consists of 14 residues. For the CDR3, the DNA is TGTGCCAGCAGTTCACAGGGGGCAACCTACGAGCAGTACTTC. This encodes CASSSQGATYEQYF.

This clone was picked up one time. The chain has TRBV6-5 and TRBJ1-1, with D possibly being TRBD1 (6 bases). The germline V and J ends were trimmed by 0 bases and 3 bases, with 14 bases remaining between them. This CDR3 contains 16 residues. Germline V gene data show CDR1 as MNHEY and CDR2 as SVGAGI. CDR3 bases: TGTGCCAGCAGTTACTCGAGGTCAGGGGTAGACACTGAAGCTTTCTTT. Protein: CASSYSRSGVDTEAFF.

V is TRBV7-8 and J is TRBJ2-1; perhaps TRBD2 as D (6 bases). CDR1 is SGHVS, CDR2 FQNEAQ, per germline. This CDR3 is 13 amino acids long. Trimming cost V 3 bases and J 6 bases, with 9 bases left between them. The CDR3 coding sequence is TGTGCCAGCAGCTTTCAGGGAGGCAATGAGCAGTTCTTC. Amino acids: CASSFQGGNEQFF.

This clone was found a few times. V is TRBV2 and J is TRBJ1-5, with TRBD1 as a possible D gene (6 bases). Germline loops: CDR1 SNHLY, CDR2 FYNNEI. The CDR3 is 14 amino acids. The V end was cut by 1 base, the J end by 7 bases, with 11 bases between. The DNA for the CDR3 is TGTGCCAGCAGTGAAGATCAGGGGCGGCAGCCCCAGCATTTT. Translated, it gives CASSEDQGRQPQHF.